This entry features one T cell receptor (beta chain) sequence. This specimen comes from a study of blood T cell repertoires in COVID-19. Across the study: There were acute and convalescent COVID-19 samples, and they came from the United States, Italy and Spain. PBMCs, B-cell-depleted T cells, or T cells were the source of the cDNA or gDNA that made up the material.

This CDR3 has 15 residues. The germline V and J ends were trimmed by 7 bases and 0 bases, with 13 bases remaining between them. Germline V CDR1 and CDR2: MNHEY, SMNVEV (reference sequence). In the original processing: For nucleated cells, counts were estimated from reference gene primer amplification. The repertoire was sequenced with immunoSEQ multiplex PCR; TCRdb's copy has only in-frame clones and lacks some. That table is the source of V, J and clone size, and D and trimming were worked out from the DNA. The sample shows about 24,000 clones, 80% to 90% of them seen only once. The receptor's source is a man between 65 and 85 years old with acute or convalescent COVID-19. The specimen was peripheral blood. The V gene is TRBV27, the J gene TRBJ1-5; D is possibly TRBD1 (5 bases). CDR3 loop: CASKRQPDSNQPQHF. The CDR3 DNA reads TGTGCCAGCAAGAGACAGCCCGATAGCAATCAGCCCCAGCATTTT.